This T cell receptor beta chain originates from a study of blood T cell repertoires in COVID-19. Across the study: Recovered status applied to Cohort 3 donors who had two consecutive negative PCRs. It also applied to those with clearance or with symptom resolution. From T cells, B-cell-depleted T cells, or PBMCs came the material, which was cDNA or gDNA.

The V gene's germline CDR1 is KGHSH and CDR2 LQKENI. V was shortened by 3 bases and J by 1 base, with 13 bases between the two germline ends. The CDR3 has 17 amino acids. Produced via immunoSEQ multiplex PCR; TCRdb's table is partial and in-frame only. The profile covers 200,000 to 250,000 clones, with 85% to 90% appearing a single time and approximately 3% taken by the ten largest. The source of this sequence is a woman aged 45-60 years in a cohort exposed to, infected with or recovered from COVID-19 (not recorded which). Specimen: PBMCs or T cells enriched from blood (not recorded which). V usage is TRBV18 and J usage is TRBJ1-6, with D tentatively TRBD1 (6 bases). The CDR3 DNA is TGTGCCAGCTCACCTAAACAGGGCTCTTCCTATAATTCACCCCTCCACTTT. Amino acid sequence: CASSPKQGSSYNSPLHF. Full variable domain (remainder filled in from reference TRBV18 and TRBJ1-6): NAGVMQNPRHLVRRRGQEARLRCSPMKGHSHVYWYRQLPEEGLKFMVYLQKENIIDESGMPKERFSAEFPKEGPSILRIQQVVRGDSAAYFCASSPKQGSSYNSPLHFGNGTRLTVT.